The T cell receptor (beta chain) described here comes from a study of cytomegalovirus exposure and HLA in healthy donors. Broader study findings: Previously analyzed data showed that most TCR beta V segments were productive at a frequency of about 87% or about 30%. Both high specificity and high sensitivity reportedly marked the classifier's diagnosis of cytomegalovirus status. Sequencing artifact likely explains a cluster of highly shared sequence variants. Researchers counted around 160 TCR beta chains as cytomegalovirus-associated.

The CDR3 is 14 residues long. Deletions cut 1 base from V and 5 bases from J, with 12 bases between. CDR1 is SGHNT, CDR2 YYREEE, per germline (reference sequence). Comment on this clone: The antigen is undetermined.

Amplification used 60 Vbeta primers and 13 Jbeta primers. Method: immunoSEQ multiplex PCR; TCRdb's copy keeps in-frame clones and lacks some. Among about 200,000 clones listed, around 80% were seen once. This receptor was identified in a man younger than 40 in good health and CMV-seronegative. Specimen: PBMCs. The chain couples TRBV5-4 to TRBJ1-1; D gene ambiguous. The CDR3 is CASSLTTSGTEAFF. CDR3 bases: TGTGCCAGCAGCTTGACAACTAGTGGGACTGAAGCTTTCTTT.